The text below deals with one T cell receptor beta chain. An end of the junction differs from the germline gene, which may be a read error. This sample is part of a study of identical twins. TCRdb re-derived calls from the 5' RACE reads in MiXCR, one entry per CDR3 protein. Counted here are roughly 690,000 distinct CDR3 sequences, less than 25% occurring once; the ten biggest clones make up 4% to 4.5%. CDR3 size: 15 residues. Per the germline V gene, CDR1 is DFQATT and CDR2 is SNEGSKA (reference sequence). Separately, the same data were catalogued under a study of T cells expressing NK-cell markers. That work states: Uncertainty persisted over the HCMV specificity of expanded NKG2C+ T cell clones.

The source is a woman aged 18-29 years in good health. This sequence joins TRBV20-1 and TRBJ2-7, with 10 bases that match TRBD2. Material for sequencing was PBMCs. CDR3 loop: CSARGLAAYPNEQYF. CDR3 DNA sequence: TGCAGTGCGAGAGGACTAGCGGCCTACCCCAACGAGCAGTACTTC.